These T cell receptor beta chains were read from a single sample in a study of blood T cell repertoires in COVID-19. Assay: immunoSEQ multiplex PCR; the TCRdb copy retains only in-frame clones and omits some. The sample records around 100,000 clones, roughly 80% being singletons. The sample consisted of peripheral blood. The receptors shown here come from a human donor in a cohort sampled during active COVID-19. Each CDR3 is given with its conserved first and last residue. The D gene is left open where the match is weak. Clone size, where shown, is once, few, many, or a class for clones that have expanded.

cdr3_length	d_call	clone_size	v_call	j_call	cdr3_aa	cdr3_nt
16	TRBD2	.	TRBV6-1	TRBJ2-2	CASSGQGGTNTGELFF	TGTGCCAGCAGTGGTCAGGGAGGGACGAACACCGGGGAGCTGTTTTTT
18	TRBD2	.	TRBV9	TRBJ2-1	CASSVGPSGASSYNEQFF	TGTGCCAGCAGCGTAGGACCTAGCGGGGCGAGCTCCTACAATGAGCAGTTCTTC
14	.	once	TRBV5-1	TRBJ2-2	CASVWGANTGELFF	TGCGCCAGCGTCTGGGGGGCGAACACCGGGGAGCTGTTTTTT
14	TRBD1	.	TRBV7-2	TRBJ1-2	CASTPDRANYGYTF	TGTGCCAGCACCCCGGACAGGGCTAACTATGGCTACACCTTC
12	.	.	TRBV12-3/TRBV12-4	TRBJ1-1	CASSLRGTEAFF	TGTGCCAGCAGTTTAAGGGGGACTGAAGCTTTCTTT
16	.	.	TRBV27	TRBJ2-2	CASREVGGWDTGELFF	TGTGCCAGCAGGGAGGTAGGGGGTTGGGACACCGGGGAGCTGTTTTTT
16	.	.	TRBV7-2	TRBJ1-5	CASSLGQTGWWQPQHF	TGTGCCAGCAGCTTAGGGCAGACAGGCTGGTGGCAGCCCCAGCATTTT
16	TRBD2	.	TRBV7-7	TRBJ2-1	CASSLAVSGGADEQFF	TGTGCCAGCAGCTTAGCGGTTAGCGGGGGGGCCGATGAGCAGTTCTTC
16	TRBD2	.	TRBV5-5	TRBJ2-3	CASSPSGRGGTDTQYF	TGTGCCAGCAGTCCCTCTGGGCGGGGGGGCACAGATACGCAGTATTTT
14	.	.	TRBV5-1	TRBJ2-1	CASSPPGDYNEQFF	TGCGCCAGCAGCCCCCCGGGGGATTACAATGAGCAGTTCTTC
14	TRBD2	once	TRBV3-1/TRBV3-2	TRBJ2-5	CASSEDLAEETQYF	TGTGCCAGCAGCGAAGACCTAGCGGAAGAGACCCAGTACTTC
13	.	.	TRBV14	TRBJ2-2	CASRRTYTGELFF	TGTGCCAGCAGGAGGACTTACACCGGGGAGCTGTTTTTT
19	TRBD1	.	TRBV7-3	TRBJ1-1	CASSLTPSGTGMRNTEAFF	TGTGCCAGCAGCTTAACCCCCTCCGGGACAGGGATGAGAAACACTGAAGCTTTCTTT
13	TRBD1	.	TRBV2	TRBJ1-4	CASSDRGQLLLFF	TGTGCCAGCAGTGACAGGGGGCAGTTGTTACTGTTTTTT
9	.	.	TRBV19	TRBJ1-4	CASGEKLFF	TGTGCCAGCGGGGAAAAACTGTTTTTT
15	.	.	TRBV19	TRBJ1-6	CASSRGGILGSPLHF	TGTGCCAGTAGTAGGGGGGGCATCTTAGGATCACCCCTCCACTTT
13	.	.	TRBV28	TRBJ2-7	CASSFSGLVEQYF	TGTGCCAGCAGTTTTTCAGGGTTGGTCGAGCAGTACTTC
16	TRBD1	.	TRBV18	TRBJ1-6	CASSPSDRPYNSPLHF	TGTGCCAGCTCACCCTCGGACAGGCCCTATAATTCACCCCTCCACTTT
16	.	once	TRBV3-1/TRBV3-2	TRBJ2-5	CASSHTGYTGLGTQYF	TGTGCCAGCAGCCATACGGGTTATACAGGGTTGGGGACCCAGTACTTC
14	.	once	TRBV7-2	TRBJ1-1	CASSLTGWGGEAFF	TGTGCCAGCAGCTTAACAGGGTGGGGGGGTGAAGCTTTCTTT
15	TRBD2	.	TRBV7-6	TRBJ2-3	CASSLSGGFTDTQYF	TGTGCCAGCAGCTTAAGCGGGGGGTTTACAGATACGCAGTATTTT
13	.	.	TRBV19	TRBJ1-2	CASRSDTNYGYTF	TGTGCCAGTAGGTCGGACACTAACTATGGCTACACCTTC
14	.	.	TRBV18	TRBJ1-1	CASSPTGSNTEAFF	TGTGCCAGCTCACCAACAGGATCGAACACTGAAGCTTTCTTT
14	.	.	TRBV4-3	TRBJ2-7	CASSAFGGAYEQYF	TGCGCCAGCAGTGCTTTTGGAGGAGCCTACGAGCAGTACTTC
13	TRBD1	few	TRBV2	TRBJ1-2	CASRDRGLVGYTF	TGTGCCAGCAGGGACAGGGGGCTAGTTGGCTACACCTTC
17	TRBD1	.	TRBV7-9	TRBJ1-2	CASSLRVSWTGGTGYTF	TGTGCCAGCAGCCTTAGGGTTTCGTGGACAGGGGGCACTGGCTACACCTTC
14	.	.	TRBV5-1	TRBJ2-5	CASSLIGDQETQYF	TGCGCCAGCAGCTTGATAGGGGACCAAGAGACCCAGTACTTC
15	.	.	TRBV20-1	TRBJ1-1	CSASLVGQGRAEAFF	TGCAGTGCTAGTCTTGTTGGTCAGGGGAGGGCTGAAGCTTTCTTT
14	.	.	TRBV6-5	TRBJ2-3	CASTGGPFTDTQYF	TGTGCCAGCACAGGGGGGCCCTTCACAGATACGCAGTATTTT
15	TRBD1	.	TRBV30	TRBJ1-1	CAWSVGTGGDREAFF	TGTGCCTGGAGTGTGGGGACAGGGGGCGACCGAGAAGCTTTCTTT
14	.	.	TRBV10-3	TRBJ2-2	CAISDPFNTGELFF	TGTGCCATCAGTGACCCTTTTAACACCGGGGAGCTGTTTTTT
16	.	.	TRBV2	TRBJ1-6	CASRGASAGLNSPLHF	TGTGCCAGCAGGGGAGCGAGTGCGGGTCTTAATTCACCCCTCCACTTT
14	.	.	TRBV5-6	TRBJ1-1	CASSLVPTGTEAFF	TGTGCCAGCAGCTTGGTTCCTACGGGCACTGAAGCTTTCTTT